These T cell receptor beta chains were read from a single sample in a study of blood T cell repertoires in COVID-19. TCRdb's copy holds only in-frame clones and misses some; the assay was immunoSEQ multiplex PCR. Of about 400,000 clones detected, just under 90% appear once; the ten largest clones hold 1.5% to 2%. The sample taken for sequencing was PBMCs or T cells enriched from blood (not recorded which). These receptor sequences come from a woman aged 25 to 39 who had recovered from COVID-19. Each CDR3 is given with its conserved first and last residue. D genes are given only for firm matches. The size field is filled for only some rows; it gives once, few, many or a size class.

V gene: TRBV19; D gene: -; clone size: -; J gene: TRBJ2-3; CDR3 DNA: TGTGCCAGTAGCCAGTTCACGGGGAATATGGACGATACGCAGTATTTT; CDR3 protein: CASSQFTGNMDDTQYF
V gene: TRBV5-1; D gene: -; clone size: -; J gene: TRBJ2-2; CDR3 DNA: TGCGCCAGCAGCTTGGCCCGAGTCGACACCGGGGAGCTGTTTTTT; CDR3 protein: CASSLARVDTGELFF
V gene: TRBV7-8; D gene: TRBD1; clone size: -; J gene: TRBJ2-7; CDR3 DNA: TGTGCCAGCAGCCCCGGGACAGCCGGCTACGAGCAGTACTTC; CDR3 protein: CASSPGTAGYEQYF
V gene: TRBV7-6; D gene: TRBD2; clone size: -; J gene: TRBJ2-1; CDR3 DNA: TGTGCCAGCAGCTTACTAGCGGTCTACAATGAGCAGTTCTTC; CDR3 protein: CASSLLAVYNEQFF
V gene: TRBV19; D gene: TRBD1; clone size: -; J gene: TRBJ1-5; CDR3 DNA: TGTGCCAGTAGTCAGACAGGGGATCAGCCCCAGCATTTT; CDR3 protein: CASSQTGDQPQHF
V gene: TRBV19; D gene: -; clone size: -; J gene: TRBJ1-1; CDR3 DNA: TGTGCCAGTAGTATAGTTGGCAGGGCGAACACTGAAGCTTTCTTT; CDR3 protein: CASSIVGRANTEAFF
V gene: TRBV18; D gene: -; clone size: -; J gene: TRBJ2-1; CDR3 DNA: TGTGCCAGCTCACCCTCCGGCGGGCAGTTCTTC; CDR3 protein: CASSPSGGQFF
V gene: TRBV18; D gene: -; clone size: -; J gene: TRBJ1-2; CDR3 DNA: TGTGCCAGCTCACCAGCAGCTAACTATGGCTACACCTTC; CDR3 protein: CASSPAANYGYTF
V gene: TRBV10-2; D gene: TRBD2; clone size: -; J gene: TRBJ2-1; CDR3 DNA: TGCGCCAGCAGTGAGTCTGCAGCGGGGGGCTACAATGAGCAGTTCTTC; CDR3 protein: CASSESAAGGYNEQFF
V gene: TRBV6-5; D gene: TRBD1; clone size: -; J gene: TRBJ1-1; CDR3 DNA: TGTGCCAGCAGCCGAAACAGGGGGTCTGAAGCTTTCTTT; CDR3 protein: CASSRNRGSEAFF
V gene: TRBV20-1; D gene: -; clone size: -; J gene: TRBJ1-5; CDR3 DNA: TGCAGTGCTAGTTCATCACAGCCCAATCAGCCCCAGCATTTT; CDR3 protein: CSASSSQPNQPQHF
V gene: TRBV6-1; D gene: TRBD2; clone size: -; J gene: TRBJ2-1; CDR3 DNA: TGTGCCAGCAGTGTGGTTCTCCCGGGACTAGCGGGACACCAGTTCTTC; CDR3 protein: CASSVVLPGLAGHQFF
V gene: TRBV30; D gene: TRBD2; clone size: -; J gene: TRBJ2-5; CDR3 DNA: TGTGCCTGGAGTGTAACTCGACTAGCGGGACTAGAGACCCAGTACTTC; CDR3 protein: CAWSVTRLAGLETQYF
V gene: TRBV27; D gene: TRBD2; clone size: few; J gene: TRBJ2-1; CDR3 DNA: TGTGCCAGCAGTCAGCGGGGGGGCCGTGAGCAGTTCTTC; CDR3 protein: CASSQRGGREQFF
V gene: TRBV6-1; D gene: -; clone size: -; J gene: TRBJ1-4; CDR3 DNA: TGTGCCAGCAGTGAAGCGTTGGGGGGTTCGCTGTTTTTT; CDR3 protein: CASSEALGGSLFF
V gene: TRBV4-1; D gene: -; clone size: few; J gene: TRBJ1-5; CDR3 DNA: TGCGCCAGCAGCCAAGTTACAGACTATAGCAATCAGCCCCAGCATTTT; CDR3 protein: CASSQVTDYSNQPQHF
V gene: TRBV2; D gene: -; clone size: few; J gene: TRBJ1-1; CDR3 DNA: TGTGCCAGCAGTGTATATCAGGGAAGGAACACTGAAGCTTTCTTT; CDR3 protein: CASSVYQGRNTEAFF
V gene: TRBV4-3; D gene: TRBD2; clone size: -; J gene: TRBJ2-7; CDR3 DNA: TGCGCCAGCAGCCAAGCTCGTAGCGGGAGAACCTACGAGCAGTACTTC; CDR3 protein: CASSQARSGRTYEQYF
V gene: TRBV4-2; D gene: -; clone size: -; J gene: TRBJ2-7; CDR3 DNA: TGTGCCAGCAGCCAAACTCACAGGGCCTTTGAGCAGTACTTC; CDR3 protein: CASSQTHRAFEQYF
V gene: TRBV7-2; D gene: TRBD1; clone size: few; J gene: TRBJ1-2; CDR3 DNA: TGTGCCAGCAGCCCGAGGACAGGGGGACAGTATGGCTACACCTTC; CDR3 protein: CASSPRTGGQYGYTF
V gene: TRBV18; D gene: -; clone size: few; J gene: TRBJ2-2; CDR3 DNA: TGTGCCAGCTCACCGACAAGTAACACCGGGGAGCTGTTTTTT; CDR3 protein: CASSPTSNTGELFF
V gene: TRBV28; D gene: TRBD1; clone size: few; J gene: TRBJ1-5; CDR3 DNA: TGTGCCAGCAGTTACTTTAACAGGGGGCGAGAACATCAGCCCCAGCATTTT; CDR3 protein: CASSYFNRGREHQPQHF
V gene: TRBV18; D gene: TRBD1; clone size: -; J gene: TRBJ1-6; CDR3 DNA: TGTGCCAGCTCACCAACCTCCGGGACAGGCGCATCGGCCCTCCACTTT; CDR3 protein: CASSPTSGTGASALHF
V gene: TRBV7-8; D gene: TRBD2; clone size: -; J gene: TRBJ2-1; CDR3 DNA: TGTGCCAGCAGCATATCCGCGGGGGGAAGCTCCTACAATGAGCAGTTCTTC; CDR3 protein: CASSISAGGSSYNEQFF
V gene: TRBV27; D gene: TRBD1; clone size: -; J gene: TRBJ1-2; CDR3 DNA: TGTGCCAGCAGTCGAACAGGGGCACATGGCTACACCTTC; CDR3 protein: CASSRTGAHGYTF
V gene: TRBV19; D gene: -; clone size: -; J gene: TRBJ1-3; CDR3 DNA: TGTGCCAGTAGACAGGACAGCCTCTCTGGAAACACCATATATTTT; CDR3 protein: CASRQDSLSGNTIYF
V gene: TRBV7-2; D gene: TRBD2; clone size: -; J gene: TRBJ2-1; CDR3 DNA: TGTGCCAGCAGCTTAGAAAGCGGGGGAAGTAATGAGCAGTTCTTC; CDR3 protein: CASSLESGGSNEQFF
V gene: TRBV5-4; D gene: TRBD2; clone size: once; J gene: TRBJ2-1; CDR3 DNA: TGTGCCAGCAGCTTGCTAGCGGGAAGGGATGAGCAGTTCTTC; CDR3 protein: CASSLLAGRDEQFF
V gene: TRBV24-1; D gene: -; clone size: -; J gene: TRBJ1-5; CDR3 DNA: TGTGCCACCAGTGTTGGGGCAGGGGATAATCAGCCCCAGCATTTT; CDR3 protein: CATSVGAGDNQPQHF
V gene: TRBV4-2; D gene: TRBD2; clone size: -; J gene: TRBJ2-7; CDR3 DNA: TGTGCCAGCAGCCGCGGACTAGCGGGGGGCCATTCCCCCTCCTACGAGCAGTACTTC; CDR3 protein: CASSRGLAGGHSPSYEQYF
V gene: TRBV5-1; D gene: TRBD2; clone size: -; J gene: TRBJ2-5; CDR3 DNA: TGCGCCAGCAGCTTAATGGCGGGAGTAAGAGAGACCCAGTACTTC; CDR3 protein: CASSLMAGVRETQYF
V gene: TRBV25-1; D gene: TRBD2; clone size: -; J gene: TRBJ2-3; CDR3 DNA: TGTGCCAGCAGTGGAATAGCGGGAGGTCACACAGATACGCAGTATTTT; CDR3 protein: CASSGIAGGHTDTQYF
V gene: TRBV13; D gene: -; clone size: -; J gene: TRBJ1-6; CDR3 DNA: TGTGCCAGCAGCTCTCGACGGTCAGGTAATTCACCCCTCCACTTT; CDR3 protein: CASSSRRSGNSPLHF
V gene: TRBV7-9; D gene: TRBD2; clone size: -; J gene: TRBJ2-7; CDR3 DNA: TGTGCCAGCAGCTCCCGGGGGGGACTAGCGGGGACCTACGAGCAGTACTTC; CDR3 protein: CASSSRGGLAGTYEQYF
V gene: TRBV11-2; D gene: -; clone size: -; J gene: TRBJ2-1; CDR3 DNA: TGTGCCAGCAGCTCGCGGTTGGGAGGTGAGCAGTTCTTC; CDR3 protein: CASSSRLGGEQFF
V gene: TRBV30; D gene: TRBD1; clone size: -; J gene: TRBJ1-1; CDR3 DNA: TGTGCCTGGAGTCGACAGGGAGGCACTGAAGCTTTCTTT; CDR3 protein: CAWSRQGGTEAFF
V gene: TRBV6-5; D gene: -; clone size: -; J gene: TRBJ1-1; CDR3 DNA: TGTGCCAGCAGTTACTCGGTGGTAGGGGGCACTGAAGCTTTCTTT; CDR3 protein: CASSYSVVGGTEAFF
V gene: TRBV28; D gene: -; clone size: -; J gene: TRBJ2-7; CDR3 DNA: TGTGCCAGCAGGGGACTTAATTTCTACGAGCAGTACTTC; CDR3 protein: CASRGLNFYEQYF
V gene: TRBV21-1; D gene: -; clone size: -; J gene: TRBJ1-2; CDR3 DNA: TGTGCCAGCAGCTCTCGACAGGGGGCGAAAGGCTACACCTTC; CDR3 protein: CASSSRQGAKGYTF
V gene: TRBV7-2; D gene: -; clone size: -; J gene: TRBJ1-6; CDR3 DNA: TGTGCCAGCAGCTTAGATCGGTATTCACCCCTCCACTTT; CDR3 protein: CASSLDRYSPLHF